This T cell receptor (beta chain) was found in a study of T cell responses to AZD1222 COVID-19 vaccine. Study results and limitations: Reportedly, nearly half the spike-specific TCRs target unmutated variant regions.

TCRdb keeps only in-frame clones here, not all; method: immunoSEQ multiplex PCR. The profile shows 70,000 to 75,000 clones, about 85% of them singletons. Worth noting for this clone: Its antigen is still unknown.

Analyses pooled second doses at about 4 or about 12 weeks. The CDR3 spans 13 residues. Germline CDR1 and CDR2: SEHNR and FQNEAQ (reference sequence). V gave up 3 bases and J gave up 4 bases, with 9 bases separating them. V usage is TRBV7-9 and J usage is TRBJ1-1; D is unresolved. The receptor was isolated from an adult who received the AZD1222 COVID-19 vaccine. Specimen: peripheral blood, collected 28 days after the second AZD1222 dose. The CDR3 is CASSLTRLTEAFF. In DNA form, the CDR3 reads TGTGCCAGCAGCTTGACCCGCCTCACTGAAGCTTTCTTT.